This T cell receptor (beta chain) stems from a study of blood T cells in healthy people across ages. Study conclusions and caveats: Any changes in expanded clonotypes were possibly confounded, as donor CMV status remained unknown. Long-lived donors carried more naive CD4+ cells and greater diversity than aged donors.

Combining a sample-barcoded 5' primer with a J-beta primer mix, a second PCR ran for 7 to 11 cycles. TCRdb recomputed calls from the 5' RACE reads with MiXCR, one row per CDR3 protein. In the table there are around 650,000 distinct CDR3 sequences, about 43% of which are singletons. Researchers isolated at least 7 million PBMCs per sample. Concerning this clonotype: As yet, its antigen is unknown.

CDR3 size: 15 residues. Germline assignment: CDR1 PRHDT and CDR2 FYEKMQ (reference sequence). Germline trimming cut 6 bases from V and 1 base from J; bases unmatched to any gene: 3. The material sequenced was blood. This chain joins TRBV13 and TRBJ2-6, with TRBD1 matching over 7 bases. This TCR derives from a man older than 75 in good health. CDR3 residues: CASRGQVSGANVLTF. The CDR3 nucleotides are TGTGCCAGCAGAGGACAGGTGTCTGGGGCCAACGTCCTGACTTTC.